This is a list of T cell receptor gamma chains from one sample in a study of intestinal T cells in coeliac disease. TCRdb reran clone calling via CATT on the multiplex PCR reads. The sample lists about 2,000 gamma-chain clones, about 46% occurring once. The sample comprised a duodenal biopsy. Every receptor here comes from a human donor with celiac disease. The CDR3 runs from the conserved cysteine through the conserved F or W. Not all rows give a size; the values are once, few, many and, for expanded clones, a class.

cdr3_length | clone_size | j_call | v_call | cdr3_nt | cdr3_aa
13 | once | TRGJ1/TRGJ2 | TRGV10 | TGTGCTGCGTGGGATCTTCCGAATTATAAGAAACTCTTT | CAAWDLPNYKKLF
15 | . | TRGJP2 | TRGV11 | TGTGCCTGCTGGATTAGGCACGTGAGTGATTGGATCAAGACGTTT | CACWIRHVSDWIKTF
14 | large | TRGJP1 | TRGV8 | TGTGCCACCTGGGATCACACCACTGGTTGGTTCAAGATATTT | CATWDHTTGWFKIF
13 | few | TRGJ1/TRGJ2 | TRGV2 | TGTGCCACCTGGGACGGGCATTATTATAAGAAACTCTTT | CATWDGHYYKKLF
14 | . | TRGJP1 | TRGV2 | TGTGCCACCTGGGACGGAGGAAGGGGTTGGTTCAAGATATTT | CATWDGGRGWFKIF
19 | . | TRGJP2 | TRGV3 | TGTGCCACCTGGGACGATCTTCGCGGGGGTAGGAGTAGTGATTGGATCAAGACGTTT | CATWDDLRGGRSSDWIKTF
13 | . | TRGJP1 | TRGV10 | TGTGCTGCGTGGGATCGCCACTGGTGTGTCAAGATATTT | CAAWDRHWCVKIF
14 | . | TRGJ1/TRGJ2 | TRGV3 | TGTGCCACCTGGGACAGGCTTAATTATTATAAGAAACTCTTT | CATWDRLNYYKKLF
10 | . | TRGJP1 | TRGV2 | TGTGCCACCTCACAGGGGTTCAAGATATTT | CATSQGFKIF
16 | . | TRGJ1/TRGJ2 | TRGV3 | TGTGCCACCTGGGACAGGCTCTCCCCCAGGCATTATAAGAAACTCTTT | CATWDRLSPRHYKKLF
15 | large | TRGJ1/TRGJ2 | TRGV11 | TGTGCCTGCTGGATTAGGCCCGTTGTGAATTATAAGAAACTCTTT | CACWIRPVVNYKKLF
9 | few | TRGJ1/TRGJ2 | TRGV10 | TGTGCTGCGTGTCAAGAGAAACTCTTT | CAACQEKLF
13 | large | TRGJ1/TRGJ2 | TRGV8 | TGTGCCACCTGGGATAGCGGTTATTATAAGAAACTCTTT | CATWDSGYYKKLF
15 | . | TRGJP1 | TRGV8 | TGTGCACCTGGGATAGGGGAGACCACTGGTTGGTTCAAGATATTT | CAPGIGETTGWFKIF
13 | few | TRGJ1/TRGJ2 | TRGV3 | TGTGCCACCTGGGACAGGCGACCAAAAGAGAAACTCTTT | CATWDRRPKEKLF
16 | . | TRGJP1 | TRGV11 | TGTGCCTGCTGGATTAGGCACGGGACCACTGGTTGGTTCAAGATATTT | CACWIRHGTTGWFKIF
16 | few | TRGJP1 | TRGV11 | TGTGCCTGCTGGATTAGGCAAAATACCACTGGTTGGTTCAAGATATTT | CACWIRQNTTGWFKIF
12 | few | TRGJ1/TRGJ2 | TRGV2 | TGTGCCACCTGGGACGAGTATTCCAAGAAACTCTTT | CATWDEYSKKLF
9 | large | TRGJP2 | TRGV11 | TGTGCCTGCTGGATAAACCTTTTTTTT | CACWINLFF
15 | few | TRGJ1/TRGJ2 | TRGV8 | TGTGCCACCTGGGATAGGCTCCCTTGTTATTATAAGAAACTCTTT | CATWDRLPCYYKKLF
14 | large | TRGJP2 | TRGV2 | TGTGCCACCTGGGCTTATAGTAGTGATTGGATCAAGACGTTT | CATWAYSSDWIKTF